The 29 T cell receptor beta chains listed next were all sequenced from one sample in a study of T cells in localized non-small cell lung cancer. TCRdb's copy holds only in-frame clones and misses some; the assay was immunoSEQ multiplex PCR. The sample lists 23,000 or so clones; about 90% were seen once. The specimen comprised peripheral blood, sampled before any cancer treatment. Every receptor here comes from a male donor aged 60 or over with stage I squamous cell lung carcinoma.

This clone was found once. The rearrangement uses TRBV11-3 and TRBJ2-7, with a tentative D call TRBD2 (6 bases). The CDR3 has 14 amino acids. Trimming stripped 7 bases from V and 4 bases from J, with 17 bases between. Germline lookup yields CDR1 SGHNT and CDR2 YENEEA. CDR3 region: CASTTGRERYEQYF. CDR3 in DNA: TGTGCCAGCACAACGGGACGGGAGCGGTACGAGCAGTACTTC.

V and J are TRBV6-6 and TRBJ1-2; D ambiguous. The V end lost 4 bases, the J end lost 4 bases, and 16 bases lay between the germline ends. The germline CDR1 and CDR2 sequences are MNHNY and SVGAGI (reference sequence). The CDR3 spans 15 residues. Here the CDR3 reads CASSLERPASYGYTF. For the CDR3, the DNA is TGTGCCAGCAGTTTGGAAAGGCCCGCCTCCTATGGCTACACCTTC.

The gene calls are TRBV7-3 and TRBJ2-1; D possibly corresponds to TRBD2 (5 bases). Looked up from germline, CDR1 is SGHTA and CDR2 is FQGTGA. Trimming left V 3 bases short and J 8 bases short, with 11 bases between. The CDR3 totals 13 residues. CDR3 loop: CASSFGEEDEQFF. CDR3 in DNA: TGTGCCAGCAGCTTCGGGGAAGAAGATGAGCAGTTCTTC. The complete variable domain, with remaining parts taken from reference TRBV7-3 and TRBJ2-1, reads GAGVSQTPSNKVTEKGKYVELRCDPISGHTALYWYRQSLGQGPEFLIYFQGTGAADDSGLPNDRFFAVRPEGSVSTLKIQRTERGDSAVYLCASSFGEEDEQFFGPGTRLTVL.

The chain joins TRBV6-5 to TRBJ2-7; 12 bases line up with TRBD2. Germline values: CDR1 MNHEY, CDR2 SVGAGI. This CDR3 spans 14 amino acids. Trimming removed 4 bases from V and 7 bases from J; junction bases left unmatched: 5. The CDR3 sequence: CASSSTSGRGEQYF. DNA of the CDR3: TGTGCCAGCAGTTCGACTAGCGGGAGAGGAGAGCAGTACTTC.

The chain uses TRBV6-6 and TRBJ1-4, with D maybe TRBD1 (5 bases). The germline V gene has CDR1 MNHNY and CDR2 SVGAGI (reference sequence). V was clipped by 6 bases and J by 10 bases, with 12 bases between them. This CDR3 contains 12 residues. The CDR3 DNA is TGTGCCAGCAGCTCGGCCGGGACAAAACTGTTTTTT. Translation gives CASSSAGTKLFF.

The V call is TRBV11-2, the J call TRBJ2-5, with no clear D. CDR3 size: 12 residues. Deletions cut 2 bases from V and 3 bases from J, with 4 bases between. Looked up from germline, CDR1 is SGHAT and CDR2 is FQNNGV. The CDR3 protein is CASSLSEETQYF. Written as DNA, the CDR3 is TGTGCCAGCAGCTTATCAGAAGAGACCCAGTACTTC.

The CDR3 region has the DNA TGCGCCAGCAGTGTCGGACAGGGACCTTACGAGCAGTACTTC. This translates into CASSVGQGPYEQYF. This rearrangement joins TRBV4-3 to TRBJ2-7; 8 nucleotides agree with TRBD1. CDR1 and CDR2 (germline): LGHNA, YSLEER. The CDR3 has 14 amino acids. Trimming removed 6 bases from V and 4 bases from J; junction bases left unmatched: 8.

CDR3 DNA: TGCGCCAGCAGCCCCCTAGCGGGAGCCGCGAACACCGGGGAGCTGTTTTTT. This encodes CASSPLAGAANTGELFF. The genes are TRBV5-1 and TRBJ2-2, with 10 nucleotides matching TRBD2. Germline assignment: CDR1 SGHRS and CDR2 YFSETQ. The CDR3 spans 17 residues. Trimming at V came to 4 bases and at J to 0 bases, leaving 6 bases not matched to a gene.

The V gene is TRBV27, the J gene TRBJ2-3; TRBD2 matches at 8 bases. With V trimmed by 6 bases and J by 4 bases, 0 bases remained unmatched. Germline CDR1 reads MNHEY; CDR2 reads SMNVEV (reference sequence). The CDR3 loop spans 12 amino acids. In nucleotides, the CDR3 is TGTGCCAGCAGGGGACTAGCAGATACGCAGTATTTT. It translates to CASRGLADTQYF.

The CDR3 DNA follows: TGTGCCAGCGCAGGGGATGGCGGGAGGCAGGCGCAGTATTTT. Its protein product is CASAGDGGRQAQYF. The genes are TRBV6-1 and TRBJ2-3; 8 positions agree with TRBD2. With 8 bases clipped from V and 10 bases from J, the junction kept 14 bases outside the gene matches. The CDR3 is 14 amino acids. Germline CDR1 is MNHNS and CDR2 is SASEGT.

Written as DNA, the CDR3 is TGTGCCAGCAGCTTGAAATTAGCGGATCAGCCCCAGCATTTT. It specifies CASSLKLADQPQHF. The J gene is TRBJ1-5, the V gene TRBV5-4, with D unresolved. Germline-derived CDR1 and CDR2 are SGHNT and YYREEE (reference sequence). Trimming took off 1 base at V and 5 bases at J, with 10 bases between the two ends. The CDR3 loop spans 14 amino acids.

CDR3 sequence: CAWTRNSYNEQFF. In nucleotides, the CDR3 is TGTGCCTGGACCCGCAACTCCTACAATGAGCAGTTCTTC. The chain carries TRBV30 and TRBJ2-1; D not certain. The V end lost 4 bases, the J end lost 0 bases, and 7 bases lay between the germline ends. The CDR3 has 13 residues. Germline assignment: CDR1 GTSNPN and CDR2 SVGIG (reference sequence).

J is TRBJ2-3 and V is TRBV6-6, with TRBD1 identical over 7 bases. The V and J ends lost 7 bases and 0 bases, in that order; junction bases with no gene match: 7. This CDR3 is built from 15 residues. The germline gives CDR1 MNHNY, CDR2 SVGAGI (reference sequence). The DNA of the CDR3 is TGTGCCAGCATCGACAGGGACCTTAGCACAGATACGCAGTATTTT. The encoded protein is CASIDRDLSTDTQYF.

The genes are TRBV6-5 and TRBJ1-1, with D possibly TRBD1 on 5 matching bases. Germline V gene sequence: CDR1 MNHEY, CDR2 SVGAGI. There are 13 residues in the CDR3. The V end lost 10 bases, the J end lost 0 bases, and 12 bases lay between the germline ends. CDR3 coding DNA: TGTGCCATCAGACAGTTCATGAACACTGAAGCTTTCTTT. Protein: CAIRQFMNTEAFF.

This rearrangement joins TRBV4-3 to TRBJ2-1, with 10 bases lining up with TRBD2. CDR1 and CDR2 (germline): LGHNA, YSLEER. This CDR3 comprises 14 residues. Germline trimming cut 6 bases from V and 6 bases from J; bases unmatched to any gene: 5. The CDR3 DNA reads TGCGCCAGCAGTGATGTAGCGGGAGGCAATGAGCAGTTCTTC. Protein: CASSDVAGGNEQFF.

V and J are TRBV6-4 and TRBJ2-3, with no clear D. Between the trimmed V and J ends, which lost 6 bases and 6 bases, there was a span of 16 bases. Germline CDR1 is MRHNA and CDR2 is SNTAGT. The CDR3 is made up of 14 amino acids. CDR3 sequence: CASSAEADMDTQYF. Here the CDR3 DNA reads TGTGCCAGCAGCGCGGAAGCCGATATGGATACGCAGTATTTT.

The rearrangement joins TRBV6-1 to TRBJ1-2, with a weak D call TRBD1 (6 bases). The CDR3 is 14 residues long. Looked up from germline, CDR1 is MNHNS and CDR2 is SASEGT. Trimming left V 1 base short and J 7 bases short, with 13 bases between. The CDR3 region has the DNA TGTGCCAGCAGTGAAGAGGTGGGGGGCGCTGGCTACACCTTC. Protein: CASSEEVGGAGYTF.

This chain links TRBV30 with TRBJ1-1; 9 nucleotides align to TRBD1. The CDR3 consists of 15 residues. CDR1 is GTSNPN and CDR2 is SVGIG in the germline V gene (reference sequence). V shed 2 bases, J shed 4 bases, and the junction held 8 bases outside the gene matches. CDR3 protein: CAWSHRTGVSTEAFF. The CDR3 coding sequence is TGTGCCTGGAGTCATAGGACAGGGGTCTCCACTGAAGCTTTCTTT.

V and J are TRBV7-8 and TRBJ2-3; D gene uncertain. Germline V CDR1 and CDR2: SGHVS, FQNEAQ. V was pared by 5 bases and J by 2 bases, with 8 bases between. The CDR3 runs to 13 residues. CDR3 residues: CASSGLHTDTQYF. DNA of the CDR3: TGTGCCAGCAGCGGCTTACACACAGATACGCAGTATTTT.

This clone is classed as large (0.1 to 1%). J is TRBJ1-1 and V is TRBV6-1, with a possible D match to TRBD1 (6 bases). Per germline, CDR1 MNHNS and CDR2 SASEGT. V lost 5 bases, J lost 4 bases, and 17 bases lay in between. The CDR3 loop spans 15 amino acids. DNA for the CDR3: TGTGCCAGCAGTCCACTGGAGGGGGAAGGCACTGAAGCTTTCTTT. Protein product: CASSPLEGEGTEAFF.

Written as DNA, the CDR3 is TGTGCCAGCAGCCAAGTACAGACAGGAAATCAGCCCCAGCATTTT. This encodes CASSQVQTGNQPQHF. V usage is TRBV4-2 and J usage is TRBJ1-5, with D maybe TRBD1 (6 bases). The V end was cut by 1 base, the J end by 4 bases, with 11 bases between. This CDR3 has 15 amino acids. In germline, CDR1 is LGHNA, CDR2 YNFKEQ.

The chain recombines TRBV11-2 with TRBJ2-5, with TRBD2 matching 7 bases. Germline V gene sequence: CDR1 SGHAT, CDR2 FQNNGV. This CDR3 comprises 15 residues. The V segment lost 7 bases and the J segment 0 bases; nucleotides outside the gene matches: 8. The CDR3 DNA sequence: TGTGCCAGCATCCACGGGCTAGCGGACCAAGAGACCCAGTACTTC. Protein sequence: CASIHGLADQETQYF.

The chain employs TRBV10-3 and TRBJ1-1; tentative D call: TRBD1 (5 bases). V was trimmed by 2 bases and J by 7 bases, leaving 14 bases between them. Looked up from germline, CDR1 is ENHRY and CDR2 is SYGVKD. There are 14 residues in the CDR3. The CDR3 coding sequence is TGTGCCATCAGTGAGGCAGGGTGGATGGATGAAGCTTTCTTT. Its protein is CAISEAGWMDEAFF.

The chain uses TRBV5-5 and TRBJ2-3, with D unclear. Trimming took off 4 bases at V and 0 bases at J, with 9 bases between the two ends. This CDR3 has 14 residues. Germline V CDR1 and CDR2: SGHKS, YYEKEE (reference sequence). CDR3 region: CASSEMTSTDTQYF. The CDR3 DNA follows: TGTGCCAGCAGCGAGATGACTAGCACAGATACGCAGTATTTT.

This sequence joins TRBV5-4 and TRBJ2-3; a weak D match, TRBD2 (5 bases). CDR1 SGHNT and CDR2 YYREEE come from the germline V gene (reference sequence). The V gene lost 0 bases and the J gene lost 0 bases, with 11 bases spanning the gap. The CDR3 length is 16 residues. CDR3 amino acids: CASSLDSSGSTDTQYF. The CDR3 region has the DNA TGTGCCAGCAGCTTGGACTCAAGCGGAAGCACAGATACGCAGTATTTT. The full variable domain, its missing parts supplied by reference TRBV5-4 and TRBJ2-3, is ETGVTQSPTHLIKTRGQQVTLRCSSQSGHNTVSWYQQALGQGPQFIFQYYREEENGRGNFPPRFSGLQFPNYSSELNVNALELDDSALYLCASSLDSSGSTDTQYFGPGTRLTVL.

The chain has TRBV28 and TRBJ2-1; 12 positions agree with TRBD2. The V and J ends lost 6 bases and 5 bases, in that order; junction bases with no gene match: 5. Germline-derived CDR1 and CDR2 are MDHEN and SYDVKM. The CDR3 is made up of 15 amino acids. For the CDR3, the DNA is TGTGCCAGCAGCCTCGGACTAGCGGGAAACAATGAGCAGTTCTTC. Its translation: CASSLGLAGNNEQFF.

This clone was seen a few times. V and J are TRBV30 and TRBJ1-5, with a possible D match to TRBD1 (5 bases). The V gene's germline CDR1 is GTSNPN and CDR2 SVGIG (reference sequence). V lost 2 bases and J 9 bases, leaving 11 bases between the germline ends. The CDR3 extends over 12 amino acids. CDR3 DNA sequence: TGTGCCTGGAGTAGAGGACAACCGCCCCAGCATTTT. The encoded protein is CAWSRGQPPQHF.

J is TRBJ1-5 and V is TRBV19; TRBD1 matches at 9 bases. J was trimmed by 8 bases and V by 3 bases; bases with no gene match: 8. The CDR3 is made up of 15 amino acids. CDR1 and CDR2 (germline): LNHDA, SQIVND (reference sequence). The CDR3 bases are TGTGCCAGTAGTATCGGACAGGGGTGGGGTGAGCCCCAGCATTTT. This codes for CASSIGQGWGEPQHF.

This clone was seen a few times. The rearrangement links TRBV15 to TRBJ1-4, with a tentative D call TRBD1 (5 bases). Germline CDR1 LNHNV, CDR2 YYDKDF (reference sequence). Trimming took off 0 bases at V and 7 bases at J, with 12 bases between the two ends. The CDR3 is made up of 15 amino acids. The CDR3 here is CATSRDGGPSEKLFF. For the CDR3, the DNA is TGTGCCACCAGCAGAGATGGGGGACCAAGTGAAAAACTGTTTTTT.